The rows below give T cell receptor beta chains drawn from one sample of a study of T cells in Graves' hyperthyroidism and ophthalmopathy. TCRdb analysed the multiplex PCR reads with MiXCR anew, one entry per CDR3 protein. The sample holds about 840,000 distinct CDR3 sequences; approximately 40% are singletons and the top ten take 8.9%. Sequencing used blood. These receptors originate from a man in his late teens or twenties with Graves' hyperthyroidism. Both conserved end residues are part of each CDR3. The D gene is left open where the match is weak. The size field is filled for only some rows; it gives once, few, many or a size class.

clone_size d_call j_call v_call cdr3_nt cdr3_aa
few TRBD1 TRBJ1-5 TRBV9 TGTGCCAGCAGCCAAGTTCAGGGGGCAACTCAGCCCCAGCATTTT CASSQVQGATQPQHF
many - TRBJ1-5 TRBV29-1 TGCAGCGTTGTGAGGGATGGTCAGCCCCAGCATTTT CSVVRDGQPQHF
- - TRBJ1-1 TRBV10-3 TGTGCCATCAGTGACCCGGGCGCTAGAGTGAACACTGAAGCTTTCTTT CAISDPGARVNTEAFF
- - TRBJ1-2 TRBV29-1 TGCAGCTTCGGAAGTAACTATGGCTACACCTTC CSFGSNYGYTF
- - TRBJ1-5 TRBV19 TGTGCCAGTGGCCCTGGGCCTTATAGCAATCAGCCCCAGCATTTT CASGPGPYSNQPQHF
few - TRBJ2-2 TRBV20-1 TGCAGTGCTAGTGGCAGCCTGCCCGGGGAGCTGTTTTTT CSASGSLPGELFF
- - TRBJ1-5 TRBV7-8 TGTGCCAGCAGCTTAAGGGGGTCTCAACAGCCCCAGCATTTT CASSLRGSQQPQHF
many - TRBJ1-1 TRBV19 TGTGCCAGTAACTTAGGGAACACTGAAGCTTTCTTT CASNLGNTEAFF
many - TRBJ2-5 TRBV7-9 TGTGCCAGCAGCTTCGGTCAGGCCAGCGGTCCGGGGACCCAGTACTTC CASSFGQASGPGTQYF
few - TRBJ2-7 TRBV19 TGTGCCAGTAGTATGAGGGACAACTCCTACGAGCAGTACTTC CASSMRDNSYEQYF
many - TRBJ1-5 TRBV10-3 TGTGCCGCGAGCGTTGGGGCTGGCCAGCCCCAGCATTTT CAASVGAGQPQHF
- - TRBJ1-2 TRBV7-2 TGTGCCAGCAGTCAGGGGCCCGGGACGGAGGATGGCTACACCTTC CASSQGPGTEDGYTF
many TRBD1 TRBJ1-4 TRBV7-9 TGCGCCAGCAGCTCGGACAGGGTGGAGGAAAAACTGTTTTTT CASSSDRVEEKLFF
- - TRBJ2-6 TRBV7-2 TGTGCCAGCAGCTTAGATCCGGGCGTGGGGGCCAACGTCCTGACTTTC CASSLDPGVGANVLTF
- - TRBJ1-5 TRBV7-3 TGTGCCAGCAGCTTAAATGGGCTACCCGGCGAGCAGCATTTT CASSLNGLPGEQHF
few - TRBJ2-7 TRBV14 TGTGCCAGCAGCCAAGGTGGGTCCCCCCACGAGCAGTACTTC CASSQGGSPHEQYF
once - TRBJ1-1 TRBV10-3 TGTGCCATCAGTCCTCCGGGCCCCGGGGAGGCTTTCTTT CAISPPGPGEAFF
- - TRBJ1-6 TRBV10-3 TGTGCCGCTTCTCCCGCCCGGAAAGGGTATTCACCCCTCCACTTT CAASPARKGYSPLHF
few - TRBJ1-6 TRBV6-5 TGTGCCAGCAGTTATCCTGGAAATTCACCCCTCCACTTT CASSYPGNSPLHF
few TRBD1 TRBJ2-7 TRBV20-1 TGCAGTGCTTGGGGGCAGGGGGAGTCCTACGAGCAGTACTTC CSAWGQGESYEQYF
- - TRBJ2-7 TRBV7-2 TGTGCCAGCAGCCAAGTGGCGGACTCCTACGAGCAGTACTTC CASSQVADSYEQYF
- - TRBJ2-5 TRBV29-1 TGCAGCGTTGAGAGGAGGGGGCGAGAGACCCAGTACTTC CSVERRGRETQYF
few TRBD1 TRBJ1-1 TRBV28 TGTGCCAGCAGCGTCGACCGGGACAGCCACACTGAAGCTTTCTTT CASSVDRDSHTEAFF
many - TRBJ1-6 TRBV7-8 TGTGCCAGCAGCTCCTCAGGGCTTAATTCACCCCTCCACTTT CASSSSGLNSPLHF
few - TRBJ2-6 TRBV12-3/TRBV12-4 TGTGCCAGCAGTTGGGGCGGCACCAACGTCCTGACTTTC CASSWGGTNVLTF
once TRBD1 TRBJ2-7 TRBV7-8 TGTGCCAGCAGCTACCACCCGACAGGGATTTTGGACGAGCAGTACTTC CASSYHPTGILDEQYF
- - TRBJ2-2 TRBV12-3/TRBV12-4 TGTGCCAGCAGTTTCTTGGCAGGGCTCTCCTTGGAAACCGGGGAGCTGTTTTTT CASSFLAGLSLETGELFF
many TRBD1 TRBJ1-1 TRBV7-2 TGTGCCAGCAGCCTACTCGGACAGGTGAACACTGAAGCTTTCTTT CASSLLGQVNTEAFF
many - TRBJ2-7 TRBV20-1 TGCAGTGCACCCTGGGGTTACGAGCAGTACTTC CSAPWGYEQYF
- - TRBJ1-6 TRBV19 TGTGCCACCGAGGGGACCGCGAGCTCCTATAATTCACCCCTCCACTTT CATEGTASSYNSPLHF
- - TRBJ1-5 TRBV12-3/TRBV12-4 TGTGCCAGCAGTTTAGGGGGTTGGAGGGGAATCCAGCATTTT CASSLGGWRGIQHF
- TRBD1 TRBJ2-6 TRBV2 TGTGCCAGCAGTTTCCAAACAGGGGCTGGGGCCAACGTCCTGACTTTC CASSFQTGAGANVLTF
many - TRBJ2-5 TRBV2 TGTGCCAGCAGTGAGCTGGCTAAACAAGAGTCCCAGTACTTC CASSELAKQESQYF
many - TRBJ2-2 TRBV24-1 TGTGCCACCAGTGATTTATGGCAGGGAGCGAACACCGGGGAGCTGTTTTTT CATSDLWQGANTGELFF
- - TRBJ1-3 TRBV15 TGTGCCACCAGCAGAGCTTGGGCAGGGAATGGAAACACCATATATTTT CATSRAWAGNGNTIYF
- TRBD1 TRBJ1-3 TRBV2 TGTGCCAGCAGCGAGGACAGGGGAGGTGGAAACACCATATATTTT CASSEDRGGGNTIYF
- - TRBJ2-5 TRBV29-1 TGCAGCGCCCTCGTGGGACGGGAAGAGACCCAGTACTTC CSALVGREETQYF
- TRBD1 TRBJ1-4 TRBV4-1 TGCGCCAGCAGCCAAGCGGGACAGCGAATTGAAAAACTGTTTTTT CASSQAGQRIEKLFF
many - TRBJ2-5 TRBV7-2 TGTGCCAGCAGCCGCCATGGGGAGACCCAGTACTTC CASSRHGETQYF
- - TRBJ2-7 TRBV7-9 TGTGCCAGCAGCCCCACGGACGGGTCTACCTACGAGCAGTACTTC CASSPTDGSTYEQYF
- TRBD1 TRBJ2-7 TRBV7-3 TGTGCCAGCAGCTCCCGGGACAGGGGAGGGGAGCAGTACTTC CASSSRDRGGEQYF
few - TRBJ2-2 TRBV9 TGTGCCAGCAGCGTAGTGGACCCCGCCCGGGAGCTGTTTTTT CASSVVDPARELFF
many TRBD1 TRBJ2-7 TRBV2 TGTGCCAGCAGGGGGGACAGGACGTACGAGCAGTACTTC CASRGDRTYEQYF
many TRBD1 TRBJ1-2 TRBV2 TGTGCCGGCTCTGACAGGGCGGTCTATGGCTACACCTTC CAGSDRAVYGYTF
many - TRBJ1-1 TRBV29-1 TGCAGCGTTGAAGATCGGGTGGGAATAGCTTTCTTT CSVEDRVGIAFF
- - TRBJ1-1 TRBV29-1 TGCAGCGCCGTGAGGGGGAGAGCGTACACTGAAGCTTTCTTT CSAVRGRAYTEAFF
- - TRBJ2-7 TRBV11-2 TGTGCCAGCAGCTTATACCCTGACGGCGACGAGCAGTACTTC CASSLYPDGDEQYF
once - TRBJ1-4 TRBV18 TGTGCCAGCTCCTCCCCGACAGGATTTGATGAAAGACTGTTTTTT CASSSPTGFDERLFF